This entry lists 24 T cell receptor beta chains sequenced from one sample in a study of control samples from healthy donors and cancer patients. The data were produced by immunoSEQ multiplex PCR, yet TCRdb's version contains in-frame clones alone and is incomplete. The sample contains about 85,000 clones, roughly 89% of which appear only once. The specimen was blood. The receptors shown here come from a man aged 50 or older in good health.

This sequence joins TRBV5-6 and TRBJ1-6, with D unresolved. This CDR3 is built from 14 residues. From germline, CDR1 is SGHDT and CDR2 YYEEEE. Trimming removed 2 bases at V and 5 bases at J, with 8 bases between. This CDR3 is CASSLAGNNSPLHF. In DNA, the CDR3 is TGTGCCAGCAGCTTAGCTGGGAATAATTCACCCCTCCACTTT.

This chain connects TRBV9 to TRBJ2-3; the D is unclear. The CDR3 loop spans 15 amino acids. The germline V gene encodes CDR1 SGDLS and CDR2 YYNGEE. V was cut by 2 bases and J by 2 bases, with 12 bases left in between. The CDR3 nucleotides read TGTGCCAGCAGCGTTGCAGGAAAGTACACAGATACGCAGTATTTT. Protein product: CASSVAGKYTDTQYF.

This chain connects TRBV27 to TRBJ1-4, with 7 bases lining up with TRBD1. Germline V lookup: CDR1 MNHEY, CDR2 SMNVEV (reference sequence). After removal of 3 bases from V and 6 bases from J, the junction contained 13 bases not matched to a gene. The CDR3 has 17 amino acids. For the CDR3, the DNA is TGTGCCAGCAGTTTCCGACAGGGCAGGGTTGCAGATGAAAAACTGTTTTTT. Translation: CASSFRQGRVADEKLFF.

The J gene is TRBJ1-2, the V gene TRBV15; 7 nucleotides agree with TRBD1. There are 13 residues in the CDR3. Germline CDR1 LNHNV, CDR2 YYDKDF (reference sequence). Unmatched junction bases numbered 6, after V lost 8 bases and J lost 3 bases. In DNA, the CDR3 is TGTGCCACCTCAACAGGGGAACACTATGGCTACACCTTC. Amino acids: CATSTGEHYGYTF.

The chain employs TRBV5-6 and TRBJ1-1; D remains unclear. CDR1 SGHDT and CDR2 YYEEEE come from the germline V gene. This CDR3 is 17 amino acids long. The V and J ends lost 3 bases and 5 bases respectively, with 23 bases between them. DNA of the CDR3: TGTGCCAGCAGCTCTGACGGGGTTATCGGGTATCGGACTGAAGCTTTCTTT. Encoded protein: CASSSDGVIGYRTEAFF. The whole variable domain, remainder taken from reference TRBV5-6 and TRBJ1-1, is DAGVTQSPTHLIKTRGQQVTLRCSPKSGHDTVSWYQQALGQGPQFIFQYYEEEERQRGNFPDRFSGHQFPNYSSELNVNALLLGDSALYLCASSSDGVIGYRTEAFFGQGTRLTVV.

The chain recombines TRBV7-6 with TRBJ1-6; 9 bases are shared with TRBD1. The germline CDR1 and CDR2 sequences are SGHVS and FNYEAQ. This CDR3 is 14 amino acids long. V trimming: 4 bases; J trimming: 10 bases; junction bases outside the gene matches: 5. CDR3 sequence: CASSSTGGKSPLHF. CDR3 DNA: TGTGCCAGCAGCTCTACAGGGGGCAAATCACCCCTCCACTTT.

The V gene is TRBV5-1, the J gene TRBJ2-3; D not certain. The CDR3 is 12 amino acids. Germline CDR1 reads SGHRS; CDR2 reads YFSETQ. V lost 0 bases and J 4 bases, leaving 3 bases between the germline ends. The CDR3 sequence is CASSLEADTQYF. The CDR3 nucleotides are TGCGCCAGCAGCTTGGAGGCAGATACGCAGTATTTT.

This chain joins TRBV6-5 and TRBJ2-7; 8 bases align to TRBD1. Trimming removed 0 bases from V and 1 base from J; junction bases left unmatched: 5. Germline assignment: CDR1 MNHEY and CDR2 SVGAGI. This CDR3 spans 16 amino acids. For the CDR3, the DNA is TGTGCCAGCAGTTACTCGACAGGGGAGGTGTCCTACGAGCAGTACTTC. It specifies CASSYSTGEVSYEQYF.

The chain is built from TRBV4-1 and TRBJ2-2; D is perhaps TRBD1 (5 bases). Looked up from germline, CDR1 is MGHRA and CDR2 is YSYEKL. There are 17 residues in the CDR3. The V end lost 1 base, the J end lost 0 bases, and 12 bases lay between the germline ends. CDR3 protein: CASSQGGVRANTGELFF. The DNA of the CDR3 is TGCGCCAGCAGCCAAGGGGGCGTTAGGGCGAACACCGGGGAGCTGTTTTTT.

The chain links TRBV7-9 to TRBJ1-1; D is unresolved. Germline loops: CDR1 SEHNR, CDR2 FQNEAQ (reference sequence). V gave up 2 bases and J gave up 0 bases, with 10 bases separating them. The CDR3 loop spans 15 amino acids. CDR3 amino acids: CASSLTSFMNTEAFF. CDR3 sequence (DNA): TGTGCCAGCAGCTTAACGAGTTTCATGAACACTGAAGCTTTCTTT.

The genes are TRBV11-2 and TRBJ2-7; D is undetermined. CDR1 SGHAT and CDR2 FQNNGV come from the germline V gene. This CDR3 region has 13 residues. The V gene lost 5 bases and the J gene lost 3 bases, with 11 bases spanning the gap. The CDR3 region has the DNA TGTGCCAGCAGCCGGACCAACGACTACGAGCAGTACTTC. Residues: CASSRTNDYEQYF.

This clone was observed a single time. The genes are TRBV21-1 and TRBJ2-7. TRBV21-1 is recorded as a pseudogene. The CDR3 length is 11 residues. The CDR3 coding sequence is TGTGCCAGCAGCAAAAGAAAGGGGCAGTACTTC. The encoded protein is CASSKRKGQYF.

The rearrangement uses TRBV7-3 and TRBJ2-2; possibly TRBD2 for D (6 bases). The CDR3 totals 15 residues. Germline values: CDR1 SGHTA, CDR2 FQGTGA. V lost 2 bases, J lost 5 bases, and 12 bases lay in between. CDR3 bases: TGTGCCAGCAGCTTAGCGGGGTCATTAACCGGGGAGCTGTTTTTT. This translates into CASSLAGSLTGELFF.

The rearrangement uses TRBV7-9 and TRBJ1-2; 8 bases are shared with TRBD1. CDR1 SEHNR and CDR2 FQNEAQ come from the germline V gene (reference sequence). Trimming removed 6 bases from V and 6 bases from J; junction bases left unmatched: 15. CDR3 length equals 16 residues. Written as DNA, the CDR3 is TGTGCCAGCAGTCGGGGACAGGTTAATTATTTCGATGGCTACACCTTC. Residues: CASSRGQVNYFDGYTF.

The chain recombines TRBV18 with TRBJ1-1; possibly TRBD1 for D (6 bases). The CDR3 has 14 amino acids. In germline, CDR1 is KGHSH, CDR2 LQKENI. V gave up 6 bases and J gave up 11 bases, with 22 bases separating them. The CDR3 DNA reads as TGTGCCAGCTCTCTAGGGGGGGCCCCTGGCGAGGCTTTCTTT. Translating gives CASSLGGAPGEAFF.

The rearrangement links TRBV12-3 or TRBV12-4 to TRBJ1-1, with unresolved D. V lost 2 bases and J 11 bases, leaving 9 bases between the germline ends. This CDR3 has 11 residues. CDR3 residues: CASSLNGRAFF. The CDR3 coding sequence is TGTGCCAGCAGTTTAAACGGTAGGGCTTTCTTT.

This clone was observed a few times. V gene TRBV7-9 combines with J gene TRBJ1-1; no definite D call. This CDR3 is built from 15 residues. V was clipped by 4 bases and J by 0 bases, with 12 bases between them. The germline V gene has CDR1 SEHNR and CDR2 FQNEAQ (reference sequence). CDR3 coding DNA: TGTGCCAGCAGCTCCCAAGACTTCTTGAACACTGAAGCTTTCTTT. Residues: CASSSQDFLNTEAFF.

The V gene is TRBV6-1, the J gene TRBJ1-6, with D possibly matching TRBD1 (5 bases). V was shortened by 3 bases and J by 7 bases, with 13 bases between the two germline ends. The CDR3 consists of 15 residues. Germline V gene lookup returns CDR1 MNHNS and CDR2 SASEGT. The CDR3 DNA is TGTGCCAGCAGTGAGACAGTCCTAGGGAATTCACCCCTCCACTTT. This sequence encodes CASSETVLGNSPLHF.

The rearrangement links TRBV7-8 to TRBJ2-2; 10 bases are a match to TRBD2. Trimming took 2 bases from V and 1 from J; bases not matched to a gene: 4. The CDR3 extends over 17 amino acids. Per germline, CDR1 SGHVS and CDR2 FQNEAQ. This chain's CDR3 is CASSLQRGGLNTGELFF. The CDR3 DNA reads TGTGCCAGCAGCTTACAGCGGGGGGGCCTGAACACCGGGGAGCTGTTTTTT.

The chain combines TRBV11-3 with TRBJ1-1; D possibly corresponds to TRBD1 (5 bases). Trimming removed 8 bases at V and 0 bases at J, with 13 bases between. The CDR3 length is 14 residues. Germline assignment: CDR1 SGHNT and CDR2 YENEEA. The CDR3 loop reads CASFSRDLNTEAFF. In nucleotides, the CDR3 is TGTGCCAGCTTTAGTCGGGACCTGAACACTGAAGCTTTCTTT.

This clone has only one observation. In DNA, the CDR3 is TGTGCCAGCAGCCGACAGCTGGATAATTCACCCCTCCACTTT. Protein sequence: CASSRQLDNSPLHF. The chain employs TRBV7-9 and TRBJ1-6; a weak D match, TRBD1 (5 bases). V was pared by 5 bases and J by 5 bases, with 10 bases between. Germline CDR1 SEHNR, CDR2 FQNEAQ (reference sequence). The CDR3 is made up of 14 amino acids.

CDR3 protein: CASSQEVTGDGYGYTF. CDR3 nucleotides: TGTGCCAGCAGCCAAGAAGTTACAGGGGACGGTTATGGCTACACCTTC. The chain links TRBV4-2 to TRBJ1-2, with TRBD1 identical over 7 bases. This CDR3 contains 16 residues. V was pared by 0 bases and J by 5 bases, with 9 bases of the junction left unmatched. The germline CDR1 and CDR2 sequences are LGHNA and YNFKEQ.

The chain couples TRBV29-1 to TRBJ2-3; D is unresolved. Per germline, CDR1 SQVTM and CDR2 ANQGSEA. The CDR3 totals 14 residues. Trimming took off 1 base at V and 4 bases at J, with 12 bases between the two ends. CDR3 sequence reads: CSVEGVGSADTQYF. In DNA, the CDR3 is TGCAGCGTTGAAGGGGTAGGGTCCGCAGATACGCAGTATTTT.

As DNA, the CDR3 is TGTGCCAGCAGAAGACCCCATAACAATGAGCAGTTCTTC. It specifies CASRRPHNNEQFF. The J gene is TRBJ2-1, the V gene TRBV6-5; D remains ambiguous. CDR1 and CDR2 from the germline V gene are MNHEY and SVGAGI. V lost 6 bases and J lost 5, with 11 bases in between. The CDR3 covers 13 residues.